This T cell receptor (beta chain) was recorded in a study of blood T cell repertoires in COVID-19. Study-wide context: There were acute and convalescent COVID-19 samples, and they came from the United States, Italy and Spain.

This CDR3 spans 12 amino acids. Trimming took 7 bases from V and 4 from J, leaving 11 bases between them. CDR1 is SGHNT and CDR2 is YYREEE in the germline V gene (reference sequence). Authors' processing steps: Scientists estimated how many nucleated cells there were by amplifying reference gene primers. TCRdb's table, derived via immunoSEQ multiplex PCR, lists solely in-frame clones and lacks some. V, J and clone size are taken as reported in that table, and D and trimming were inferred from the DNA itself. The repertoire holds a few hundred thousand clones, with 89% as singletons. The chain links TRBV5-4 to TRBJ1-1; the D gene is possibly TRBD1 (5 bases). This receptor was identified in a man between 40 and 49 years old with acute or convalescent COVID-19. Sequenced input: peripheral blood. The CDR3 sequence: CASGALGTEAFF. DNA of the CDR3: TGTGCCAGCGGGGCTCTGGGCACTGAAGCTTTCTTT.